What follows are 28 T cell receptor beta chains derived from one specimen sequenced in a study of tumor T cells in aggressive B-cell lymphoma. TCRdb's copy holds only in-frame clones and misses some; the assay was immunoSEQ multiplex PCR. The data show 9,000 to 13,000 clones, around 90% seen once. Sequencing used tumor tissue. Receptors were obtained from an adult with diffuse large B cell lymphoma.

V is TRBV2 and J is TRBJ1-5; D uncertain. The CDR3 extends over 14 amino acids. V gave up 3 bases and J gave up 0 bases, with 6 bases separating them. Germline V lookup: CDR1 SNHLY, CDR2 FYNNEI. CDR3 bases: TGTGCCAGCAGTGAGACTTATAGCAATCAGCCCCAGCATTTT. As protein: CASSETYSNQPQHF.

The chain links TRBV6-1 to TRBJ2-1, with TRBD2 identical over 8 bases. V lost 5 bases and J lost 10; bases outside the gene matches: 4. The CDR3 length is 12 residues. The germline gives CDR1 MNHNS, CDR2 SASEGT. CDR3 region: CASSYSGVEQFF. CDR3 in DNA: TGTGCCAGCAGTTATAGCGGGGTAGAGCAGTTCTTC.

This clone was counted a single time. The chain recombines TRBV2 with TRBJ2-1; a weak D match, TRBD1 (6 bases). Trimming pared 3 bases from V and 14 bases from J, leaving 11 bases between. Per germline, CDR1 SNHLY and CDR2 FYNNEI. The CDR3 extends over 11 amino acids. The CDR3 DNA reads as TGTGCCAGCAGTGAGGGGACAAGTGAGTTCTTC. Translation: CASSEGTSEFF.

The chain uses TRBV6-5 and TRBJ1-2, with 7 positions matching TRBD1. The length of the CDR3 is 13 residues. Germline CDR1 MNHEY, CDR2 SVGAGI. J gave up 2 bases and V 7 bases, and 4 bases lay outside the gene matches. DNA of the CDR3: TGTGCCAGCACCTTGGACAGGAACTATGGCTACACCTTC. Protein: CASTLDRNYGYTF.

This clone was seen only once. The rearrangement joins TRBV6-1 to TRBJ2-7, with a tentative D call TRBD2 (6 bases). The germline V gene has CDR1 MNHNS and CDR2 SASEGT. This CDR3 is 13 amino acids long. V was clipped by 2 bases and J by 3 bases, with 8 bases between them. The chain's CDR3 is CASSELGSYEQYF. The CDR3 DNA is TGTGCCAGCAGTGAACTCGGGAGCTACGAGCAGTACTTC.

The genes are TRBV6-8 and TRBJ2-4, with 7 bases lining up with TRBD2. This CDR3 is 16 amino acids long. CDR1 is MNHGY, CDR2 SAAAGT, per germline. J gave up 8 bases and V 5 bases, and 15 bases lay outside the gene matches. CDR3 loop: CASSDYPGRELDIQYF. For the CDR3, the DNA is TGTGCCAGCAGTGACTACCCCGGGCGGGAGCTTGACATTCAGTACTTC.

This clone was recorded a few times. Mismatch with germline at one junction end may stem from a read error. Other nucleotide sequences from this sample produce the same CDR3. The V and J genes are TRBV5-4 and TRBJ2-7; D unclear. Germline V CDR1 and CDR2: SGHNT, YYREEE (reference sequence). This CDR3 has 13 amino acids. CDR3 sequence reads: CASSLAGENEQYF. DNA for the CDR3: TGTGCCAGCAGCTTGGCAGGCGAGAACGAGCAATACTTC.

This chain links TRBV5-1 with TRBJ2-2, with 7 bases matching TRBD2. CDR1 SGHRS and CDR2 YFSETQ come from the germline V gene. The CDR3 sequence is 14 residues long. The V gene end was trimmed by 9 bases and the J gene end by 0 bases; junction bases not matched to a gene: 5. CDR3 in amino acids: CATQAGSNTGELFF. The CDR3 DNA reads TGCGCCACCCAAGCGGGGTCGAACACCGGGGAGCTGTTTTTT.

This chain links TRBV11-3 with TRBJ1-1; no clear D. The CDR3 is made up of 14 amino acids. The germline gives CDR1 SGHNT, CDR2 YENEEA. Trimming shortened V by 5 bases and J by 6 bases, and 16 bases separated the two germline ends. The CDR3: CASSPPRGSAEAFF. The CDR3 bases are TGTGCCAGCAGCCCGCCTCGAGGGAGCGCTGAAGCTTTCTTT.

The chain employs TRBV28 and TRBJ1-5; D perhaps matches TRBD1 (5 bases). This CDR3 has 13 residues. Germline-derived CDR1 and CDR2 are MDHEN and SYDVKM. V shed 2 bases and J shed 9 bases, with 11 bases lying between them. The CDR3 loop reads CASSLGRTGPQHF. For the CDR3, the DNA is TGTGCCAGCAGTTTAGGGCGAACAGGGCCCCAGCATTTT.

This rearrangement joins TRBV5-8 to TRBJ2-7; a weak D match, TRBD2 (7 bases). Trimming stripped 1 base from V and 4 bases from J, with 15 bases between. The CDR3 has 15 amino acids. The germline gives CDR1 SGHTS, CDR2 YDEGEE. For the CDR3, the DNA is TGTGCCAGCAGCTTGTGGGGGGGCTTCGGGTACGAGCAGTACTTC. The encoded protein is CASSLWGGFGYEQYF.

The chain is built from TRBV18 and TRBJ2-2, with 7 bases that match TRBD1. Germline V lookup: CDR1 KGHSH, CDR2 LQKENI. This CDR3 spans 17 amino acids. The ends lost 2 bases at V and 6 bases at J; junction bases unmatched: 12. The CDR3 spells CASSPITGEINAGELFF. The CDR3 bases are TGTGCCAGCTCACCAATTACAGGGGAAATTAACGCCGGGGAGCTGTTTTTT. Variable domain in full (rest from reference TRBV18 and TRBJ2-2): NAGVMQNPRHLVRRRGQEARLRCSPMKGHSHVYWYRQLPEEGLKFMVYLQKENIIDESGMPKERFSAEFPKEGPSILRIQQVVRGDSAAYFCASSPITGEINAGELFFGEGSRLTVL.

V usage is TRBV5-1 and J usage is TRBJ1-1, with 9 positions matching TRBD1. V was clipped by 3 bases and J by 1 base; unmatched bases: 7. The CDR3 contains 16 residues. From germline, CDR1 is SGHRS and CDR2 YFSETQ. The CDR3 sequence: CASSWGQGVRNTEAFF. As DNA, the CDR3 is TGCGCCAGCAGCTGGGGACAGGGAGTAAGGAACACTGAAGCTTTCTTT. The full variable domain, rest sourced from reference TRBV5-1 and TRBJ1-1, is KAGVTQTPRYLIKTRGQQVTLSCSPISGHRSVSWYQQTPGQGLQFLFEYFSETQRNKGNFPGRFSGRQFSNSRSEMNVSTLELGDSALYLCASSWGQGVRNTEAFFGQGTRLTVV.

The V call is TRBV2, the J call TRBJ2-5; 9 bases match TRBD1. V shed 8 bases and J 2 bases; nucleotides not matched to a gene: 3. Germline V gene lookup returns CDR1 SNHLY and CDR2 FYNNEI. The CDR3 sequence is 13 residues long. The CDR3 DNA is TGTGCCAGCGGGGGGACAGGGCAAGAGACCCAGTACTTC. It specifies CASGGTGQETQYF.

This sequence joins TRBV27 and TRBJ2-2; D is unresolved. The CDR3 extends over 13 amino acids. Germline CDR1 reads MNHEY; CDR2 reads SMNVEV (reference sequence). Trimming took off 3 bases at V and 4 bases at J, with 6 bases between the two ends. The CDR3 loop is CASSFIFTGELFF. The CDR3 bases are TGTGCCAGCAGTTTTATCTTCACCGGGGAGCTGTTTTTT.

The chain has TRBV30 and TRBJ2-1; D may be TRBD2 (5 bases). CDR1 GTSNPN and CDR2 SVGIG come from the germline V gene (reference sequence). The CDR3 loop spans 12 amino acids. Trimming stripped 4 bases from V and 13 bases from J, with 17 bases between. CDR3 bases: TGTGCCTGGACGTTGTCGGGGAGCCTCCAGTTCTTC. It codes for CAWTLSGSLQFF.

This clone was observed a single time. V is TRBV4-2 and J is TRBJ2-5, with 9 nucleotides matching TRBD1. The germline V gene has CDR1 LGHNA and CDR2 YNFKEQ. The CDR3 is 15 residues long. J lost 10 bases, V lost 0 bases, and 9 bases had no gene match. CDR3 region: CASSQEQGAEGDQYF. The CDR3 DNA follows: TGTGCCAGCAGCCAAGAACAGGGGGCTGAGGGTGACCAGTACTTC.

The rearrangement links TRBV20-1 to TRBJ2-5, with TRBD1 as a possible D gene (6 bases). Trimming pared 5 bases from V and 11 bases from J, leaving 9 bases between. The CDR3 runs 9 residues. Germline V lookup: CDR1 DFQATT, CDR2 SNEGSKA (reference sequence). DNA of the CDR3: TGCAGTGCTGGGACATTGCAGTACTTC. The encoded protein is CSAGTLQYF.

The V gene is TRBV6-1, the J gene TRBJ1-5; the D is unclear. The germline CDR1 and CDR2 sequences are MNHNS and SASEGT. CDR3 length equals 15 residues. V dropped 4 bases and J dropped 4 bases, with 14 bases sitting between them. The CDR3 nucleotides read TGTGCCAGCAGTGGCGACTTTGCGGCAAATCAGCCCCAGCATTTT. As protein: CASSGDFAANQPQHF.

This chain links TRBV6-6 with TRBJ2-1, with D maybe TRBD1 (6 bases). The V end was cut by 4 bases, the J end by 15 bases, with 13 bases between. The CDR3 is 11 residues long. Germline V gene sequence: CDR1 MNHNY, CDR2 SVGAGI (reference sequence). In DNA, the CDR3 is TGTGCCAGCAGTTCCGCCAGGGGATCGTTCTTC. This encodes CASSSARGSFF.

The rearrangement joins TRBV7-8 to TRBJ1-3; D remains ambiguous. CDR3 size: 14 residues. From germline, CDR1 is SGHVS and CDR2 FQNEAQ. Trimming pared 5 bases from V and 8 bases from J, leaving 16 bases between. The CDR3 nucleotides read TGTGCCAGCAGCCCAGGTATTGGTACGGACACCATATATTTT. Protein: CASSPGIGTDTIYF.

Comments on this clone: This specimen includes other DNA sequences encoding the same CDR3. The DNA of the CDR3 is TGTGCCAGCAGCCCGGGGGGGGGTTTCAATGAGCAGTTCTTC. Protein sequence: CASSPGGGFNEQFF. The chain combines TRBV27 with TRBJ2-1; TRBD2 matches at 8 bases. The CDR3 is 14 residues long. Looked up from germline, CDR1 is MNHEY and CDR2 is SMNVEV (reference sequence). V was pared by 6 bases and J by 6 bases, with 7 bases of the junction left unmatched.

This clone was recorded only once. This chain uses TRBV2 with TRBJ2-5, with TRBD1 as a possible D gene (6 bases). CDR1 and CDR2 from the germline V gene are SNHLY and FYNNEI. Trimming took off 1 base at V and 5 bases at J, with 14 bases between the two ends. This CDR3 has 15 residues. DNA for the CDR3: TGTGCCAGCAGTGAAGGGTTCATCACAGGGGAGACCCAGTACTTC. It yields the protein CASSEGFITGETQYF.

The chain recombines TRBV13 with TRBJ2-1; weak D call: TRBD2 (6 bases). Germline V gives CDR1 PRHDT, CDR2 FYEKMQ (reference sequence). The CDR3 extends over 11 amino acids. V was clipped by 3 bases and J by 9 bases, with 6 bases between them. Here the CDR3 DNA reads TGTGCCAGCAGCTTTAGCGGTGAGCAGTTCTTC. Translating it yields CASSFSGEQFF.

This chain links TRBV4-1 with TRBJ1-2, with 7 bases matching TRBD1. The CDR3 spans 18 residues. CDR1 MGHRA and CDR2 YSYEKL come from the germline V gene. V was pared by 4 bases and J by 7 bases, with 21 bases of the junction left unmatched. CDR3 nucleotides: TGCGCCAGCAGCCCACAATTTACTATGGGGCAGGGGGGAAGTGGCTACACCTTC. It encodes CASSPQFTMGQGGSGYTF.

The chain links TRBV28 to TRBJ2-5, with 7 bases matching TRBD2. The last part of the DNA fits TRBJ2-7 better; the J call may be wrong. The germline gives CDR1 MDHEN, CDR2 SYDVKM. CDR3 length equals 13 residues. The CDR3 here is CASSPGTTYEQYF. As DNA, the CDR3 is TGTGCCAGCAGTCCCGGGACTACCTACGAGCAGTACTTC.

V and J are TRBV5-6 and TRBJ1-5; 7 bases map to TRBD1. The CDR3 covers 16 residues. Germline V lookup: CDR1 SGHDT, CDR2 YYEEEE. V gave up 2 bases and J gave up 1 base; unmatched junction bases: 6. CDR3 in DNA: TGTGCCAGCAGCTTTAGGGGGCTAATGAGCAATCAGCCCCAGCATTTT. Its protein is CASSFRGLMSNQPQHF.

The chain carries TRBV2 and TRBJ2-3; 8 positions agree with TRBD2. Trimming cost V 5 bases and J 0 bases; bases outside gene matches: 13. The CDR3 is made up of 18 amino acids. CDR1 and CDR2 (germline): SNHLY, FYNNEI. CDR3 in amino acids: CASSWEAGGSTSTDTQYF. CDR3 nucleotides: TGTGCCAGCAGTTGGGAGGCGGGGGGTTCTACTAGCACAGATACGCAGTATTTT. Variable domain in full (rest from reference TRBV2 and TRBJ2-3): EPEVTQTPSHQVTQMGQEVILRCVPISNHLYFYWYRQILGQKVEFLVSFYNNEISEKSEIFDDQFSVERPDGSNFTLKIRSTKLEDSAMYFCASSWEAGGSTSTDTQYFGPGTRLTVL.